The clone carrying this TCR beta chain was seen many times. What it recognizes is unknown. This entry comes from a study of Graves' ophthalmopathy and Graves' hyperthyroidism. Overall study findings and caveats: Blood also carried most expanded thyroid clonotypes exceeding 0.001 frequency. Discrimination between ophthalmopathy and stable hyperthyroidism by a 13-signature model showed more than 85% sensitivity and 65% to 84% specificity. With a specificity of roughly 72% and a sensitivity of approximately 68%, the model predicted ophthalmopathy progression.

RNA transcripts provided the template for amplifying TCR beta CDR3 regions. First-round RT-PCR employed HTBI primers, with a second-round multiplex PCR after it. Via MiXCR, TCRdb re-called the multiplex PCR reads, giving one row per CDR3 protein. In the table there are under 350,000 distinct CDR3 sequences, around a sixth of which are singletons. Germline CDR1 is LNHDA and CDR2 is SQIVND (reference sequence). The CDR3 is 15 residues long. V trimming: 4 bases; J trimming: 3 bases; junction bases outside the gene matches: 4. Enrollment excluded any patients with other autoimmune diseases, uncontrolled infections, pregnancy or lactation.

The TCR sequence derives from an adult man with Graves' ophthalmopathy. The sample consisted of peripheral blood. This chain connects TRBV19 to TRBJ2-2; 8 bases are a match to TRBD1. CDR3 region: CASSTDRGYTGELFF. For the CDR3, the DNA is TGTGCCAGTAGTACCGACAGGGGTTACACCGGGGAGCTGTTTTTT.